These T cell receptor beta chains were read from a single sample in a study of blood T cells in healthy people across ages. Via MiXCR, TCRdb re-called the 5' RACE reads, giving one row per CDR3 protein. The sample comprises 800,000 to 950,000 distinct CDR3 sequences, around 48% of which are singletons, and under 15% rests with the top ten. Sequenced sample: blood. These receptors were taken from a man aged 25-45 years in good health. Each CDR3 is given with its conserved first and last residue.

>TRBV7-2
CAGRGLTDTQYF
>TRBV7-2
CASRQGLSETQYF
>TRBV5-1
CASSLGDGTGHGYTF
>TRBV6-6
CASGTNYNEQFF
>TRBV4-1
CASSQEAGTYNEQFF
>TRBV6-1
CASRVGANVLTF
>TRBV7-2
CASSLVGTGDPPKPQHF
>TRBV24-1
CATSDRTGGNDEQFF
>TRBV6-6
CASRTDTWRVYGYTF
>TRBV4-1
CASSQGTGVGLGGNEQYF
>TRBV28
CASESGGVYEQYF
>TRBV6-2/TRBV6-3
CASTPRGVYSGNTIYF
>TRBV7-8
CASSLPGAISPLHF
>TRBV29-1
CSVVAPTGYEQYF
>TRBV10-3
CAISEPTGGEPDTQYF
>TRBV4-3
CASSLEAGQIYGYTF
>TRBV28
CAARGLNQPQHF
>TRBV29-1
CSAAEPGGLSYEQYF
>TRBV6-5
CASSYSRRAHYGYTF
>TRBV28
CASSLVMGANERYF
>TRBV9
CASSVELVGEQFF
>TRBV10-3
CAISDPLQGRGSPLHF
>TRBV28
CASSQTSNTQYF
>TRBV20-1
CSASRGAKNIQYF
>TRBV3-1
CASSQDRGPNGYTF
>TRBV9
CASSVVQRLGEQFF
>TRBV28
CASSPLTGEGYEQYF
>TRBV21-1
CASSTGARGNQPQHF
>TRBV4-1
CASSHRGDSNQPQHF
>TRBV3-1
CASSQYRGRAYNEQFF
>TRBV5-1
CASSSAQGNYGYTF
>TRBV5-1
CANVGDRAYEQYF
>TRBV5-1
CASSTGRSGANVLTF
>TRBV6-1
CASIKVAGSTQYF
>TRBV6-6
CASTWTQGGETQFF
>TRBV4-3
CASSQDWFAGELFF
>TRBV2
CASSAGSTDNSPLHF
>TRBV2
CASTLEQGLNTEAFF
>TRBV5-1
CASSSGLAVEWKNIQYF
>TRBV7-9
CASSSGTGGLETQYF
>TRBV3-1
CASSQGAGVGYGYTF
>TRBV6-1
CASSTSAYNEQFF
>TRBV19
CASSTADTYEQYF
>TRBV7-9
CASSIWTGSTDTQYF
>TRBV7-9
CASSFYRAVQETQYF
>TRBV27
CASFQGALPPYEQYF
>TRBV6-6
CASSYSIAQYQETQYF
>TRBV29-1
CSVGGFIEGYTF
>TRBV12-3/TRBV12-4
CASSSPGWTTDTQYF
>TRBV20-1
CSVGPGQGLSNQPQHF
>TRBV28
CASSVSPGQGGPYF
>TRBV5-1
CASSVDRGRNEQYF
>TRBV6-5
CASFDYGYGYTF
>TRBV5-1
CASSGDGTDTQYF
>TRBV28
CASSLREAGGLYTQYF
>TRBV6-5
CASSYSGESTDTQYF
>TRBV6-5
CASTQRDGYEQYF
>TRBV6-5
CASSYSGLAGGPSYEQYF
>TRBV5-1
CASRGSGTAPQETQYF
>TRBV4-1
CASSQTQGAPLQPQHF